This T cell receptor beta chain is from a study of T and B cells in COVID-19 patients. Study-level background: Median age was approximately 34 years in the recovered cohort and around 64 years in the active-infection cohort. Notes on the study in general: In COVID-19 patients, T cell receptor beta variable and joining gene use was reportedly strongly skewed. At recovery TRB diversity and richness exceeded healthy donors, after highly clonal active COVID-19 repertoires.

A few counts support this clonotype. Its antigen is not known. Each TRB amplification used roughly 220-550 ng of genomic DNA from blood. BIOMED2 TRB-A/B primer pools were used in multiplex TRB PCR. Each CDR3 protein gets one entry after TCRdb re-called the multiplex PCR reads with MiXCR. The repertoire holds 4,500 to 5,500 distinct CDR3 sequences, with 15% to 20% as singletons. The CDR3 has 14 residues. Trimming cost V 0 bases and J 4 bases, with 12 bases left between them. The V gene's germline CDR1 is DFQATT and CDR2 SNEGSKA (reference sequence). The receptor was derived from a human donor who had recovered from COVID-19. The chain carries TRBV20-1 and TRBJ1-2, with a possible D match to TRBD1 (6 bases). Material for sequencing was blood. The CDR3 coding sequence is TGCAGTGCTAGAGAGTACGGGGGCGCCTATGGCTACACCTTC. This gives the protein CSAREYGGAYGYTF.